The entry that follows covers one TCR beta chain sequence. Data came from immunoSEQ multiplex PCR; TCRdb stores just in-frame clones and leaves some out. The sample records about 200,000 clones, 85% being singletons. Membership in each cohort depended on participant-reported clinical history. J gave up 7 bases and V 2 bases, and 9 bases lay outside the gene matches. The CDR3 consists of 17 residues. CDR1 and CDR2 (germline): MNHEY, SMNVEV (reference sequence). The data are from a study of blood T cell repertoires in COVID-19. The wider study: The United States, Italy and Spain supplied acute and convalescent COVID-19 samples.

The rearrangement links TRBV27 to TRBJ1-6; 9 positions match TRBD1. The TCR sequence derives from a man aged 35 to 55 who had recovered from COVID-19. The specimen was PBMCs or T cells enriched from blood (not recorded which). As DNA, the CDR3 is TGTGCCAGCAGTTTAACAAGGCAAGGGACAGGGAATTCACCCCTCCACTTT. Translating gives CASSLTRQGTGNSPLHF.